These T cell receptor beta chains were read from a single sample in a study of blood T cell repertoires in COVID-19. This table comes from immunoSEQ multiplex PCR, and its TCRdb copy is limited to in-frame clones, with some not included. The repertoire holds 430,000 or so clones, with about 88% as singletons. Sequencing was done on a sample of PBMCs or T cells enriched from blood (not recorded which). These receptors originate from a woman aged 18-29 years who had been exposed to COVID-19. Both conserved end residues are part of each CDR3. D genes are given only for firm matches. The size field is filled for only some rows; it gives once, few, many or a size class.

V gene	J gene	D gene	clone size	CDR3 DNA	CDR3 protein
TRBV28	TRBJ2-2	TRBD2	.	TGTGCCAGCACCGAGAGGGGGGTAGCGGGAGGTAACACCGGGGAGCTGTTTTTT	CASTERGVAGGNTGELFF
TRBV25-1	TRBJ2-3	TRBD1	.	TGTGCCAGCAATCGACAGGGGGCTTCCACAGATACGCAGTATTTT	CASNRQGASTDTQYF
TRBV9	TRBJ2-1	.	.	TGTGCCAGCAGCGTAGTCGGAGACTCCTACAATGAGCAGTTCTTC	CASSVVGDSYNEQFF
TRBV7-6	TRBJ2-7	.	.	TGTGCCAGCAGCTTAGAAAAGGGGGGGGCTAGTGCCTACGAGCAGTACTTC	CASSLEKGGASAYEQYF
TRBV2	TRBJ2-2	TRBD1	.	TGTGCCAGCAGTGCTCTCACAGGGGGCGCAACCGGGGAGCTGTTTTTT	CASSALTGGATGELFF
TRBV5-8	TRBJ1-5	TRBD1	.	TGTGCCAGCAGCCTAGGGACAGATCGTCCTCAGCCCCAGCATTTT	CASSLGTDRPQPQHF
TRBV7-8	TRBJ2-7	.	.	TGTGCCAGCAGCCCGCTCGGGGGAGGCGAGCAGTACTTC	CASSPLGGGEQYF
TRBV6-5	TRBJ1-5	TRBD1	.	TGTGCCAGCAAAGTTACCGGGACAGGTAATCAGCCCCAGCATTTT	CASKVTGTGNQPQHF
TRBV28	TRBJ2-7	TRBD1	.	TGTGCCACCCGGGGACAGGGGATCTACGAGCAGTACTTC	CATRGQGIYEQYF
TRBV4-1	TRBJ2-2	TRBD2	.	TGCGCCAGCAGCCAAGAAGACCCCCCCTCTAGACTAGCGGGATACTCCGGGGAGCTGTTTTTT	CASSQEDPPSRLAGYSGELFF
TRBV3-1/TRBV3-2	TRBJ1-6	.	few	TGTGCCAGCAGCCAGTCTGTTTCACCCCTCCACTTT	CASSQSVSPLHF
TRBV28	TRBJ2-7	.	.	TGTGCCAGCAGACCGTCCGACACGCACTCCTACGAGCAGTACTTC	CASRPSDTHSYEQYF
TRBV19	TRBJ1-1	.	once	TGTGCCAGTAGTATAGGTACAGGGCAGAACACTGAAGCTTTCTTT	CASSIGTGQNTEAFF
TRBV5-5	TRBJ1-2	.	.	TGTGCCAGCAGCGGGCAGGGGAGCTATGGCTACACCTTC	CASSGQGSYGYTF
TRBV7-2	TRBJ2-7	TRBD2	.	TGTGCCAGCAGCTTTTTCGGGACTAGCGGTTCCGGCTCCTACGAGCAGTACTTC	CASSFFGTSGSGSYEQYF
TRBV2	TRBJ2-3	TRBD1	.	TGTGCCAGCGACAGGGCTCCGTCAGATACGCAGTATTTT	CASDRAPSDTQYF
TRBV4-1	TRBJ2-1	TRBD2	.	TGCGCCAGCAGCCTCGGGGGGGCTTACAATGAGCAGTTCTTC	CASSLGGAYNEQFF
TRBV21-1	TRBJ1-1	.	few	TGTGCCAGCAGCCCCACGGGGAGACGGACTGAAGCTTTCTTT	CASSPTGRRTEAFF
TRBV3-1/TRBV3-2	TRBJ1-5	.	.	TGTGCCAGCAGCCGGCAGGGCAATCAGCCCCAGCATTTT	CASSRQGNQPQHF
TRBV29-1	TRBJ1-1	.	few	TGCAGCGTTGAAGAAAGGAAGGAGGTTAACACTGAAGCTTTCTTT	CSVEERKEVNTEAFF
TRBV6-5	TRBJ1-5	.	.	TGTGCCAGCAGTTACTCTACTTTTGGAGGGCAGCCCCAGCATTTT	CASSYSTFGGQPQHF
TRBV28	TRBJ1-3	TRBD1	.	TGTGCCAGCAGGCACCCTCCCGGGACAGGGGAGCGGGGCTCTGGAAACACCATATATTTT	CASRHPPGTGERGSGNTIYF
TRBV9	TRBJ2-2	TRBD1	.	TGTGCCAGCAGCGTCGTCCATCCCGGGACAGGGGCCGGGGAGCTGTTTTTT	CASSVVHPGTGAGELFF
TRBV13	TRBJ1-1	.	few	TGTGCCAGCAGCCAAATACAGGAAGCTTTCTTT	CASSQIQEAFF
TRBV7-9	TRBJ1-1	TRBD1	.	TGTGCCAGCAGCTTATCAAGTACCGGGACAGGAGGTACTGAAGCTTTCTTT	CASSLSSTGTGGTEAFF
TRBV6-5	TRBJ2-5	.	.	TGTGCCAGCGTCAAGGAGGGGGCGAGAAAGACCCAGTACTTC	CASVKEGARKTQYF
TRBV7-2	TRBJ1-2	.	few	TGTGCCAGCAGCTTAGAGTTTGTAGGGGATAGCTATGGCTACACCTTC	CASSLEFVGDSYGYTF
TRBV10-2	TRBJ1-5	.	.	TGCGCCAGCAGTGAGGTCGGCAGGGTCCTAATAGGCAATCAGCCCCAGCATTTT	CASSEVGRVLIGNQPQHF
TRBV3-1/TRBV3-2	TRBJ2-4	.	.	TGTGCCAGCAGCCAACAGGGCGAAAACATTCAGTACTTC	CASSQQGENIQYF
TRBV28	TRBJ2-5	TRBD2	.	TGTGCCAGCATTCCGGGACTAGCGGGGGAGACCCAGTACTTC	CASIPGLAGETQYF
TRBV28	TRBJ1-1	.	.	TGTGCCAGCAGTTTAGGCCCCAGTTACACTGAAGCTTTCTTT	CASSLGPSYTEAFF
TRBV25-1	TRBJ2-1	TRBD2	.	TGTGCCAGCAGTGCCTCCGGGGGGACCTACAATGAGCAGTTCTTC	CASSASGGTYNEQFF
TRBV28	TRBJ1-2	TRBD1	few	TGTGCCAGCAGTTTCTCGACAGGGAGAGACGAGAACTATGGCTACACCTTC	CASSFSTGRDENYGYTF
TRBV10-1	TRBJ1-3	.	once	TGCGCCAGCAGTCCCGGGACATCCGAGCCCGGAAACACCATATATTTT	CASSPGTSEPGNTIYF
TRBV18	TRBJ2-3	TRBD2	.	TGTGCCACTCTTGAGGGGACTAGACCTGATACGCAGTATTTT	CATLEGTRPDTQYF
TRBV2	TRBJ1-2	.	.	TGTGCTTTGGGGCCGGATGGCTACACCTTC	CALGPDGYTF
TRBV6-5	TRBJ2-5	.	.	TGTGCCAGCAGTTACTCAAAACAGCGGGCAAGTTTTACCCAGTACTTC	CASSYSKQRASFTQYF
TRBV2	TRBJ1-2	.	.	TGTGCCAGCAGCGGGAACACAGGGAACTATGGCTACACCTTC	CASSGNTGNYGYTF
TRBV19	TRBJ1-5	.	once	TGTGCCAGTACCCCTTATAGCAATCAGCCCCAGCATTTT	CASTPYSNQPQHF
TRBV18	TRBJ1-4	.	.	TGTGCCAGCACCGTCTCAGGGTCTAATGAAAAACTGTTTTTT	CASTVSGSNEKLFF
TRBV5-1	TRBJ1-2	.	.	TGCGCCAGCAGCTTGGCCGGGGAGTTAGGCTACACCTTC	CASSLAGELGYTF
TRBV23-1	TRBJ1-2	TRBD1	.	TGCGCCAGCAGTCAATCGGGACAGGGGGCCAATGGCTACACCTTC	CASSQSGQGANGYTF
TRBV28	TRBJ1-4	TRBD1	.	TGTGCCAGCAGTTTTTGGACAGGGTCAGAGGAAAAACTGTTTTTT	CASSFWTGSEEKLFF
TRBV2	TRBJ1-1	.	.	TGTGCCAGCACCCCGTGGGGAAACGGGGGAGTCACTGAAGCTTTCTTT	CASTPWGNGGVTEAFF
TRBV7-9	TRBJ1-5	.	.	TGTGCCAGCAGCTCTAGAGGAAGCAATCAGCCCCAGCATTTT	CASSSRGSNQPQHF